This T cell receptor beta chain was identified during a study of vaccination effects on CD4 cells after COVID-19. Study details: It was two doses of either the BNT162b2 or mRNA-1273 vaccine that participants received.

The protocol was immunoSEQ multiplex PCR, while the TCRdb copy is restricted to in-frame clones and leaves out a portion. The table records some 39,000 clones, around 76% of them present only once. Comments on this clone: Its target is not known.

A 10-day culture period preceded the isolation of CD4+ T cells. The source was CD4+ T cells from PBMCs cultured without peptide, collected before COVID-19 vaccination. This sequence was found in a human donor who received a COVID-19 vaccine.

The CDR3 DNA is TGTGCCAGCAGCGCCGGTCCCCCCTCTGGAAACACCATATATTTT. Translation: CASSAGPPSGNTIYF. The rearrangement links TRBV5-4 to TRBJ1-3, with D uncertain. This CDR3 spans 15 amino acids. The germline V gene has CDR1 SGHNT and CDR2 YYREEE (reference sequence). The V and J ends lost 4 bases and 0 bases respectively, with 11 bases between them.